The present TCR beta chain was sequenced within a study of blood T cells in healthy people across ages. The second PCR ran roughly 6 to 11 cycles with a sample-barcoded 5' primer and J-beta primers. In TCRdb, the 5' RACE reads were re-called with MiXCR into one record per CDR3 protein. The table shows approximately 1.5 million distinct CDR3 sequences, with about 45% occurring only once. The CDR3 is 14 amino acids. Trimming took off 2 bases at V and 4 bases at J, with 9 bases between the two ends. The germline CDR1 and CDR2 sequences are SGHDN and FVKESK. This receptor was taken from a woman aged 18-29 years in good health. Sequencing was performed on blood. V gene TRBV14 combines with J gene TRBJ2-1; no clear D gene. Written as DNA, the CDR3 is TGTGCCAGCAGCCAACTCCTAGTGTACAATGAGCAGTTCTTC. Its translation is CASSQLLVYNEQFF.